This TCR beta chain came from a study of cytomegalovirus exposure and HLA in healthy donors. On the study more broadly: Findings of an earlier analysis included some 120 million unique TCR beta sequences from 200 million or so T cells. The study, taken as a whole, reports: According to the study, roughly 180 TCR beta chains were cytomegalovirus-associated.

The PCR employed 60 Vbeta primers together with 13 Jbeta primers. Method: immunoSEQ multiplex PCR; TCRdb's copy keeps in-frame clones and lacks some. The data hold 150,000 to 200,000 clones, with around 80% observed a single time. Worth noting for this clone: Its specificity is not known.

The material sequenced was PBMCs. This clonotype originated in a woman in her twenties or thirties in good health and CMV-seronegative.

CDR3: CAISDRTGSNEKLFF. The DNA for the CDR3 is TGTGCCATCAGTGACCGGACAGGGTCTAATGAAAAACTGTTTTTT. The chain has TRBV10-3 and TRBJ1-4; TRBD1 matches 8 bases. Trimming took 3 bases from V and 3 from J; bases not matched to a gene: 3. Germline CDR1 is ENHRY and CDR2 is SYGVKD. The CDR3 is made up of 15 amino acids.